This T cell receptor (beta chain) was retrieved from a study of T cell responses to AZD1222 COVID-19 vaccine. Libraries were prepared by immunoSEQ multiplex PCR; TCRdb keeps only in-frame clonotypes and omits some of them. The table lists some 75,000 clones, over 75% of them singletons. Material: peripheral blood, obtained on day 0 of AZD1222 vaccination. The TCR originated in an adult in good health.

The CDR3 DNA reads TGTGCCTGGAGTGCTGGGGGGGGAGATACGCAGTATTTT. Translated, it gives CAWSAGGGDTQYF. The chain combines TRBV30 with TRBJ2-3; TRBD2 matches at 7 bases. The CDR3 consists of 13 residues. Germline V gene lookup returns CDR1 GTSNPN and CDR2 SVGIG (reference sequence). With 1 base clipped from V and 5 bases from J, the junction kept 3 bases outside the gene matches.